The clone carrying this TCR beta chain appeared a few times. Its antigen is currently unknown. Trimming took 6 bases from V and 3 from J, leaving 10 bases between them. CDR3 length equals 13 residues. In germline, CDR1 is MDHEN, CDR2 SYDVKM. The whole isolated RNA underwent reverse transcription, so sequencing captured expressed TCRB transcripts. The repertoire was sequenced with immunoSEQ multiplex PCR; TCRdb's copy has only in-frame clones and lacks some. The table lists about 330,000 clones, 9.5% to 12% of them singletons. A CD45RO/CCR7/CD25/CD127/CD95/CD27 panel sorted naive, central memory, regulatory and stem cell-like memory CD4+ cells. This sample is part of a study of beta chain features in type 1 diabetes. Study-level results: These data did not resolve whether HLA type affects TCRB rearrangement. There was a possibility that cDNA sequencing over-represented cells with high TCR expression.

The receptor was isolated from a woman aged 30 to 39 in good health. The chain uses TRBV28 and TRBJ2-3, with D hard to call. Sample: naive CD4+ T cells from blood. CDR3 in amino acids: CASSGSVTDTQYF. CDR3 in DNA: TGTGCCAGCAGCGGTTCCGTAACAGATACGCAGTATTTT.